The 25 T cell receptor beta chains below come from one sample, sequenced in a study of radiotherapy plus CTLA-4 blockade in lung cancer. Using immunoSEQ multiplex PCR, the repertoire was profiled, and TCRdb retains in-frame clones only, with some absent. The table lists 55,000 or so clones, 82% of them singletons, with under 7% in the top ten. The sample in question was peripheral blood, obtained from a patient treated with radiotherapy plus ipilimumab. The source is a human donor with non-small cell lung cancer whose response to radiotherapy plus ipilimumab could not be evaluated.

The chain couples TRBV5-1 to TRBJ1-4; 7 nucleotides line up with TRBD1. CDR1 and CDR2 from the germline V gene are SGHRS and YFSETQ. CDR3 length: 15 residues. V lost 4 bases to trimming and J lost 0 bases; unmatched junction nucleotides: 3. CDR3 coding DNA: TGCGCCAGCAGCGATCAGGGGGCAACTAATGAAAAACTGTTTTTT. Protein sequence: CASSDQGATNEKLFF. The whole variable domain, remainder taken from reference TRBV5-1 and TRBJ1-4, is KAGVTQTPRYLIKTRGQQVTLSCSPISGHRSVSWYQQTPGQGLQFLFEYFSETQRNKGNFPGRFSGRQFSNSRSEMNVSTLELGDSALYLCASSDQGATNEKLFFGSGTQLSVL.

This clone was detected a few times. CDR3 region: CASRLAAYEQYF. Here the CDR3 DNA reads TGTGCCAGCAGACTAGCCGCCTACGAGCAGTACTTC. The chain uses TRBV13 and TRBJ2-7; D is possibly TRBD2 (6 bases). This CDR3 has 12 residues. Trimming cost V 6 bases and J 2 bases, with 8 bases left between them. Germline V gene data show CDR1 as PRHDT and CDR2 as FYEKMQ (reference sequence).

The rearrangement joins TRBV6-5 to TRBJ2-5; 8 nucleotides align to TRBD2. V lost 6 bases, J lost 3 bases, and 3 bases stayed unmatched. CDR1 is MNHEY, CDR2 SVGAGI, per germline. The CDR3 consists of 13 residues. The CDR3 DNA follows: TGTGCCAGCAGAGCCGGGGGGGAAGAGACCCAGTACTTC. Translation: CASRAGGEETQYF.

The gene calls are TRBV7-9 and TRBJ1-2; TRBD1 agrees at 9 bases. With V trimmed by 0 bases and J by 4 bases, 9 bases remained unmatched. The CDR3 has 17 residues. Germline V gene data show CDR1 as SEHNR and CDR2 as FQNEAQ (reference sequence). CDR3 bases: TGTGCCAGCAGCTTAGCTTTCGCCGGGACAGGGACCTATGGCTACACCTTC. It encodes CASSLAFAGTGTYGYTF.

V usage is TRBV15 and J usage is TRBJ1-5, with a weak D call TRBD1 (5 bases). CDR3 length equals 19 residues. The germline V and J ends were trimmed by 3 bases and 0 bases, with 21 bases remaining between them. Germline V gene data show CDR1 as LNHNV and CDR2 as YYDKDF (reference sequence). CDR3 in DNA: TGTGCCACCAGCAGGGAGAAGGGCGGGACTTCCTATAGCAATCAGCCCCAGCATTTT. Amino acid sequence: CATSREKGGTSYSNQPQHF.

This rearrangement joins TRBV2 to TRBJ1-2; D may be TRBD1 (6 bases). This CDR3 is built from 15 residues. Germline assignment: CDR1 SNHLY and CDR2 FYNNEI. The V gene lost 2 bases and the J gene lost 8 bases, with 18 bases spanning the gap. CDR3 coding DNA: TGTGCCAGCAGTGAACCCGCGGGGGCTCGAGAAGGCTACACCTTC. The encoded protein is CASSEPAGAREGYTF.

The genes are TRBV28 and TRBJ1-2; the match to TRBD1 covers 7 bases. The length of the CDR3 is 15 residues. Trimming at V came to 6 bases and at J to 5 bases, leaving 12 bases not matched to a gene. Germline values: CDR1 MDHEN, CDR2 SYDVKM. The CDR3 protein is CASSSLTGEGYGYTF. CDR3 DNA: TGTGCCAGCAGCTCCCTTACAGGGGAAGGTTATGGCTACACCTTC.

The table lists this clone with a few counts. CDR3 bases: TGTGCCAGCAGCGTAGGCCAAGCGGACGGCGCGGGGGAGCTGTTTTTT. Translated: CASSVGQADGAGELFF. The J gene is TRBJ2-2, the V gene TRBV9; a possible D gene is TRBD2 (5 bases). The CDR3 runs 16 residues. Germline assignment: CDR1 SGDLS and CDR2 YYNGEE. V dropped 0 bases and J dropped 8 bases, with 17 bases sitting between them.

The J gene is TRBJ2-7, the V gene TRBV29-1; 10 bases are shared with TRBD1. Germline CDR1 and CDR2: SQVTM and ANQGSEA. The CDR3 is 13 residues long. V lost 6 bases to trimming and J lost 3 bases; unmatched junction nucleotides: 5. This chain's CDR3 is CSVGQGNIYEQYF. CDR3 coding DNA: TGCAGCGTGGGACAGGGGAATATCTACGAGCAGTACTTC.

The genes are TRBV19 and TRBJ1-2; D is unclear. V dropped 0 bases and J dropped 4 bases, with 9 bases sitting between them. This CDR3 contains 14 residues. CDR1 and CDR2 from the germline V gene are LNHDA and SQIVND (reference sequence). The CDR3 coding sequence is TGTGCCAGTAGTATAGACCGTATCTCCTATGGCTACACCTTC. Amino acids: CASSIDRISYGYTF.

The rearrangement uses TRBV11-2 and TRBJ2-7; 10 nucleotides line up with TRBD1. V trimming: 8 bases; J trimming: 5 bases; junction bases outside the gene matches: 18. CDR3 length equals 17 residues. Germline values: CDR1 SGHAT, CDR2 FQNNGV. CDR3: CASALSRDRGVGNEQYF. The CDR3 nucleotides read TGTGCCAGCGCTCTATCGCGGGACAGGGGAGTAGGCAACGAGCAGTACTTC.

The genes are TRBV7-8 and TRBJ2-5; perhaps TRBD1 as D (5 bases). This CDR3 is 13 amino acids long. The V end lost 1 base, the J end lost 4 bases, and 7 bases lay between the germline ends. The V gene's germline CDR1 is SGHVS and CDR2 FQNEAQ. The CDR3 reads CASSLERGETQYF. The CDR3 nucleotides are TGTGCCAGCAGCTTAGAAAGGGGAGAGACCCAGTACTTC.

The chain couples TRBV4-1 to TRBJ1-1, with 10 nucleotides matching TRBD1. Germline V lookup: CDR1 MGHRA, CDR2 YSYEKL. CDR3 length: 15 amino acids. J was trimmed by 0 bases and V by 6 bases; bases with no gene match: 4. For the CDR3, the DNA is TGCGCCAGCAGAGGGACAGGGGTTATGAACACTGAAGCTTTCTTT. It is translated as CASRGTGVMNTEAFF.

This chain uses TRBV9 with TRBJ1-2, with D possibly being TRBD1 (5 bases). The CDR3 runs 12 residues. The ends were cut back, 5 bases at V and 4 bases at J, with 9 bases in the middle. Germline CDR1 SGDLS, CDR2 YYNGEE. CDR3 loop: CASRDSSYGYTF. CDR3 nucleotides: TGTGCCAGCAGAGACAGTAGCTATGGCTACACCTTC.

The V and J genes are TRBV2 and TRBJ2-3; 8 bases align to TRBD2. Germline V lookup: CDR1 SNHLY, CDR2 FYNNEI. The trim removed 7 bases at V and 0 bases at J, leaving 6 bases unmatched. There are 15 residues in the CDR3. The CDR3 region is CASTGGGRSTDTQYF. The CDR3 coding sequence is TGTGCCAGCACCGGGGGGGGTAGGAGCACAGATACGCAGTATTTT.

The rearrangement joins TRBV7-2 to TRBJ1-2; a weak D match, TRBD1 (5 bases). CDR1 is SGHTA and CDR2 is FQGNSA in the germline V gene. The CDR3 covers 13 residues. Trimming shortened V by 10 bases and J by 0 bases, and 12 bases separated the two germline ends. This CDR3 reads CATGTSSNYGYTF. As DNA, the CDR3 is TGTGCCACCGGGACTTCCTCTAACTATGGCTACACCTTC. The full variable domain, completed using reference TRBV7-2 and TRBJ1-2, is GAGVSQSPSNKVTEKGKDVELRCDPISGHTALYWYRQSLGQGLEFLIYFQGNSAPDKSGLPSDRFSAERTGGSVSTLTIQRTQQEDSAVYLCATGTSSNYGYTFGSGTRLTVV.

There are a few counts of this clone. The rearrangement links TRBV4-3 to TRBJ2-2, with 10 bases lining up with TRBD1. This CDR3 region has 15 residues. Germline V gives CDR1 LGHNA, CDR2 YSLEER. The V segment lost 4 bases and the J segment 7 bases; nucleotides outside the gene matches: 6. The DNA of the CDR3 is TGCGCCAGCAGCCTAGCGGGACAGGGGAACGGGGAGCTGTTTTTT. This sequence encodes CASSLAGQGNGELFF.

This clone has just one count. The chain combines TRBV7-9 with TRBJ2-1; D is possibly TRBD2 (6 bases). With 4 bases removed from V and 8 bases from J, the gap between germline ends came to 15 bases. Germline-derived CDR1 and CDR2 are SEHNR and FQNEAQ (reference sequence). The CDR3 loop spans 14 amino acids. The CDR3 DNA sequence: TGTGCCAGCAGCTCCCCGGGACGCGGGGATGAGCAGTTCTTC. Its protein is CASSSPGRGDEQFF.

This chain joins TRBV28 and TRBJ2-1; 12 bases are a match to TRBD2. CDR1 is MDHEN and CDR2 is SYDVKM in the germline V gene. The CDR3 extends over 18 amino acids. V shed 7 bases and J 6 bases; nucleotides not matched to a gene: 16. As DNA, the CDR3 is TGTGCCAGCACCAAGGCGGGGGCTAGCGGGGGGGCGGGCAATGAGCAGTTCTTC. This sequence encodes CASTKAGASGGAGNEQFF.

The chain couples TRBV5-1 to TRBJ2-7, with 7 bases fitting TRBD2. Germline CDR1 reads SGHRS; CDR2 reads YFSETQ. The CDR3 extends over 16 amino acids. The trim removed 1 base at V and 1 base at J, leaving 8 bases unmatched. The CDR3 bases are TGCGCCAGCAGCTTGATTGGGTCGGGGGGATCCTACGAGCAGTACTTC. The encoded protein is CASSLIGSGGSYEQYF.

The chain combines TRBV25-1 with TRBJ2-5; 7 nucleotides match TRBD2. V trimming: 8 bases; J trimming: 5 bases; junction bases outside the gene matches: 8. The CDR3 extends over 13 amino acids. Germline V lookup: CDR1 MGHDK, CDR2 SYGVNS. In nucleotides, the CDR3 is TGTGCCAGCGGGAGGGATGACATCGAGACCCAGTACTTC. Residues: CASGRDDIETQYF.

This clone is a singleton in its sample. This rearrangement joins TRBV15 to TRBJ2-3, with 12 bases identical to TRBD2. This CDR3 spans 18 amino acids. V lost 1 base, J lost 0 bases, and 5 bases stayed unmatched. Germline loops: CDR1 LNHNV, CDR2 YYDKDF (reference sequence). The CDR3 spells CATSRVTSGGSSTDTQYF. The CDR3 region has the DNA TGTGCCACCAGCAGAGTAACTAGCGGGGGGTCTAGCACAGATACGCAGTATTTT.

The chain is built from TRBV7-6 and TRBJ1-2, with TRBD1 identical over 11 bases. The germline V gene has CDR1 SGHVS and CDR2 FNYEAQ. There are 17 residues in the CDR3. Trimming took 8 bases from V and 1 from J; bases not matched to a gene: 12. CDR3 DNA: TGTGCCAGCGGCCCCCTGGGACAGGGGGTTGTTAACTATGGCTACACCTTC. It codes for CASGPLGQGVVNYGYTF.

The chain couples TRBV28 to TRBJ2-3; possible D gene TRBD1, 5 bases. The CDR3 runs to 14 residues. Trimming pared 5 bases from V and 2 bases from J, leaving 11 bases between. The germline V gene encodes CDR1 MDHEN and CDR2 SYDVKM. CDR3 coding DNA: TGTGCCAGCAGTAGGCCAGGGATCACAGATACGCAGTATTTT. Translated: CASSRPGITDTQYF.

The rearrangement joins TRBV5-4 to TRBJ2-3; D unclear. This CDR3 has 13 amino acids. V was clipped by 4 bases and J by 4 bases, with 10 bases between them. CDR1 is SGHNT, CDR2 YYREEE, per germline (reference sequence). CDR3 region: CASSPKSADTQYF. The DNA for the CDR3 is TGTGCCAGCAGCCCTAAGTCCGCAGATACGCAGTATTTT.